The rows below give T cell receptor beta chains drawn from one sample of a study of metastatic and nonmetastatic thyroid tumors. TCRdb re-clonotyped the PCR reads through MiXCR. The sample carries 25,000 to 30,000 clones, roughly 4% recorded once. Source material: blood. These TCRs come from a male donor with papillary thyroid cancer or a benign thyroid nodule (not recorded which). Some clones in this sample may be carry-over from other donors' samples. The CDR3 runs from the conserved cysteine through the conserved F or W. Fields, in order: V gene, J gene, clone size, D gene, CDR3 length, CDR3 DNA, CDR3 protein. The D gene is left open where the match is weak. Clone size is stated in some rows and not others, as once, few, many or a class when expanded.

>TRBV24-1|TRBJ2-5|.|.|12
TGTGCCACCTCCTACTACCAAGAGACCCAGTACTTC
CATSYYQETQYF
>TRBV18|TRBJ1-4|many|.|13
TGTGCCAGCTCACCGCAAGGGATGAAAAAACTGTTTTTT
CASSPQGMKKLFF
>TRBV2|TRBJ2-1|.|TRBD1|12
TGTGCCTTCGACAGGGGGCTCAATGAGCAGTTCTTC
CAFDRGLNEQFF
>TRBV28|TRBJ2-1|.|TRBD2|15
TGTGCCAGCAGTCGTAGCGGGAGGTTTTACAATGAGCAGTTCTTC
CASSRSGRFYNEQFF
>TRBV12-3/TRBV12-4|TRBJ2-5|few|TRBD2|13
TGTGCCAGCAGCCTCAGCGGGACGGAGACCCAGTACTTC
CASSLSGTETQYF
>TRBV12-3/TRBV12-4|TRBJ1-2|medium-sized|.|14
TGTGCCAGCAGTTTAGGGACAGAGATCTATGGCTACACCTTC
CASSLGTEIYGYTF
>TRBV19|TRBJ2-7|many|.|14
TGTGCCAGTAGCGGAGACAGGTTCTCCTACGAGCAGTACTTC
CASSGDRFSYEQYF
>TRBV27|TRBJ2-2|.|.|14
TGTGCCAGCAGTCATCTACAGGGATCCGAGGAACTGTTTTTT
CASSHLQGSEELFF
>TRBV20-1|TRBJ1-1|many|TRBD1|13
TGCAGTGCCCCACAGGGGGCCGGGAATGAAGCTTTCTTT
CSAPQGAGNEAFF
>TRBV6-2/TRBV6-3|TRBJ1-2|.|TRBD1|14
TGTGCCAGCAGTCTGGGACAGTCTAACTATGGCTACACCTTC
CASSLGQSNYGYTF
>TRBV6-2/TRBV6-3|TRBJ2-3|medium-sized|TRBD2|14
TGTGCCAGCAGTTTTAGCGGGAGTTGGGATACGCAGTATTTT
CASSFSGSWDTQYF
>TRBV6-5|TRBJ1-2|.|.|14
TGTGCCAGCAGACCCTCGGGTAACAACTATGGCTACACCTTC
CASRPSGNNYGYTF
>TRBV28|TRBJ2-7|medium-sized|.|12
TGTGCCAGCAGTTCCCGTGCCTACGAGCAGTACTTC
CASSSRAYEQYF
>TRBV5-1|TRBJ2-7|few|TRBD2|14
TGCGCCAGCGGGCGGGCTAGCGGGAGCTACGAGCAGTACTTC
CASGRASGSYEQYF
>TRBV19|TRBJ2-1|few|.|15
TGTGCCAGTAGTATCCTAGCTGGTAGCGAGGATGAGCAGTTCTTC
CASSILAGSEDEQFF
>TRBV19|TRBJ1-5|few|.|16
TGTGCCAGTAGTATTTCCGGAGACCGGCCCAATCAGCCCCAGCATTTT
CASSISGDRPNQPQHF
>TRBV6-5|TRBJ1-1|many|.|14
TGTGCCAGCAGTTACTCGGGAGGGAACACTGAAGCTTTCTTT
CASSYSGGNTEAFF
>TRBV19|TRBJ1-1|few|TRBD1|13
TGTGCCAGTAGTGTACAGGGGGGCACTGAAGCTTTCTTT
CASSVQGGTEAFF